What follows are 22 T cell receptor beta chains derived from one specimen sequenced in a study of T-cell reconstitution after alpha-beta-depleted transplantation in children. TCRbeta library preparation incorporated unique molecular identifiers. MiXCR was run by TCRdb on the PCR reads, yielding one entry per CDR3 protein. The top ten clones hold about 24% of a sample with approximately 130,000 distinct CDR3 sequences, around 9.8% of them seen once. The sample was PBMCs, mostly from graft donor cells, taken 180 days after TCRalphabeta/CD19-depleted stem cell transplant. These receptors were taken from a girl in the first two years of life who had a stem cell transplant for combined immunodeficiency, so the T cells may come from the graft donor.

The CDR3, as DNA: TGTGCCAGCAGTTTAGTGCAGGGCGTGTGGGAGCAGTACTTC. Translation: CASSLVQGVWEQYF. J is TRBJ2-7 and V is TRBV28, with a tentative D call TRBD1 (5 bases). The germline V gene encodes CDR1 MDHEN and CDR2 SYDVKM. V was trimmed by 2 bases and J by 7 bases, leaving 15 bases between them. The CDR3 runs to 14 residues. Filled out from reference TRBV28 and TRBJ2-7, the complete variable domain reads DVKVTQSSRYLVKRTGEKVFLECVQDMDHENMFWYRQDPGLGLRLIYFSYDVKMKEKGDIPEGYSVSREKKERFSLILESASTNQTSMYLCASSLVQGVWEQYFGPGTRLTVT.

This clonotype was counted a few times. V usage is TRBV5-1 and J usage is TRBJ2-1, with D unclear. Trimming stripped 4 bases from V and 0 bases from J, with 29 bases between. Germline CDR1 is SGHRS and CDR2 is YFSETQ. The CDR3 extends over 21 amino acids. CDR3 region: CASSGKDRRADTHSSYNEQFF. The CDR3 bases are TGCGCCAGCAGCGGGAAGGACCGTAGGGCCGACACCCATAGCTCCTACAATGAGCAGTTCTTC.

The chain is built from TRBV18 and TRBJ1-3, with D tentatively TRBD1 (5 bases). Germline V CDR1 and CDR2: KGHSH, LQKENI. The CDR3 contains 15 residues. The germline V and J ends were trimmed by 1 base and 2 bases, with 9 bases remaining between them. For the CDR3, the DNA is TGTGCCAGCTCACCACGCGTCAGGGCTGGAAACACCATATATTTT. This encodes CASSPRVRAGNTIYF.

This clonotype was observed a few times. The chain has TRBV5-4 and TRBJ1-1, with D tentatively TRBD1 (6 bases). The CDR3 spans 14 residues. V lost 1 base and J lost 6, with 13 bases in between. Germline CDR1 reads SGHNT; CDR2 reads YYREEE (reference sequence). CDR3 sequence: CASSLFGGKAEAFF. The CDR3 nucleotides are TGTGCCAGCAGCTTGTTCGGGGGCAAGGCTGAAGCTTTCTTT.

Comment on this clonotype: A single base separates this from a much larger clone, so it may be a read error. The chain joins TRBV12-3 or TRBV12-4 to TRBJ2-3; 11 bases agree with TRBD2. V was pared by 8 bases and J by 7 bases, with 8 bases of the junction left unmatched. The CDR3 is 14 amino acids. CDR3 residues: CASSLAGGGHTQYF. For the CDR3, the DNA is TGTGCCAGCTCCCTAGCGGGAGGAGGGCATACGCAGTATTTT.

In its sample, this clonotype was seen once. This chain links TRBV21-1 with TRBJ2-7; whether TRBD1, the table's D call, matches the DNA was not checked. TRBV21-1 is a pseudogene locus. The CDR3 covers 13 residues. The CDR3 is CATQGAGDHEQYF. CDR3 coding DNA: TGTGCCACCCAGGGGGCGGGAGACCACGAGCAGTACTTC.

V is TRBV24-1 and J is TRBJ1-4; the D is unclear. This CDR3 region has 17 residues. V was pared by 2 bases and J by 7 bases, with 19 bases between. Looked up from germline, CDR1 is KGHDR and CDR2 is SFDVKD. CDR3 region: CATSDSMMGKRREKLFF. Written as DNA, the CDR3 is TGTGCCACCAGTGATTCAATGATGGGAAAACGTCGTGAAAAACTGTTTTTT.

V and J are TRBV27 and TRBJ2-1, with 15 positions matching TRBD2. This CDR3 contains 18 residues. Trimming removed 1 base from V and 9 bases from J; junction bases left unmatched: 10. CDR1 is MNHEY and CDR2 is SMNVEV in the germline V gene (reference sequence). CDR3 coding DNA: TGTGCCAGCAGTTTATTCCGACTCGGACTAGCGGGGGGGCGTGAGCAGTTCTTC. Translation: CASSLFRLGLAGGREQFF.

This clonotype has a handful of counts. The chain couples TRBV11-2 to TRBJ2-3; the D gene could be TRBD1 or TRBD2 (5 bases each). The germline V gene encodes CDR1 SGHAT and CDR2 FQNNGV. The CDR3 totals 15 residues. V was clipped by 4 bases and J by 0 bases, with 11 bases between them. CDR3 loop: CASSYGTTSTDTQYF. The CDR3 DNA is TGTGCCAGCAGCTACGGGACCACTAGCACAGATACGCAGTATTTT.

There are a few counts of this clonotype. The chain is built from TRBV29-1 and TRBJ1-4, with 9 bases that match TRBD1. Germline-derived CDR1 and CDR2 are SQVTM and ANQGSEA. This CDR3 region has 13 residues. Trimming at V came to 6 bases and at J to 7 bases, leaving 6 bases not matched to a gene. The CDR3 is CSVEQGAGEKLFF. In DNA, the CDR3 is TGCAGCGTCGAACAGGGGGCCGGTGAAAAACTGTTTTTT.

This rearrangement joins TRBV5-4 to TRBJ2-5; D might be TRBD1 (5 bases). The CDR3 length is 14 residues. V was clipped by 5 bases and J by 0 bases, with 11 bases between them. The germline CDR1 and CDR2 sequences are SGHNT and YYREEE (reference sequence). The CDR3, as DNA: TGTGCCAGCAGATCCGACAGCTACCAAGAGACCCAGTACTTC. This gives the protein CASRSDSYQETQYF.

This clonotype was found a few times. The V gene is TRBV3-1, the J gene TRBJ1-4; D remains unclear. This CDR3 comprises 14 residues. V was trimmed by 1 base and J by 8 bases, leaving 11 bases between them. Germline CDR1 is LGHDT and CDR2 is YNNKEL (reference sequence). The CDR3 bases are TGTGCCAGCAGCCAAGTGGGCACGGGGGAAAAACTGTTTTTT. Translated, it gives CASSQVGTGEKLFF.

This clonotype appeared a few times. This chain links TRBV29-1 with TRBJ2-2; the D gene is possibly TRBD2 (5 bases). V lost 3 bases, J lost 2 bases, and 7 bases lay in between. The CDR3 contains 13 residues. Germline V CDR1 and CDR2: SQVTM, ANQGSEA. The CDR3 sequence: CSVDGDNTGELFF. DNA of the CDR3: TGCAGCGTTGACGGGGATAACACCGGGGAGCTGTTTTTT.

This clonotype was picked up a small number of times. V is TRBV5-1 and J is TRBJ2-3; D is unresolved. Germline V gives CDR1 SGHRS, CDR2 YFSETQ. V lost 6 bases and J lost 6, with 14 bases in between. The CDR3 loop spans 13 amino acids. This chain's CDR3 is CASTPHFGDTQYF. The CDR3 DNA follows: TGCGCCAGCACACCCCATTTTGGGGATACGCAGTATTTT.

This clonotype was observed a few times. The J gene is TRBJ1-6, the V gene TRBV20-1; D not certain. V lost 0 bases, J lost 8 bases, and 8 bases lay in between. This CDR3 has 13 residues. Germline V gene sequence: CDR1 DFQATT, CDR2 SNEGSKA (reference sequence). For the CDR3, the DNA is TGCAGTGCTAGAGATCTGGACTATTCACCCCTCCACTTT. Its translation is CSARDLDYSPLHF.

This clonotype turned up a few times. The chain has TRBV5-1 and TRBJ2-3; 9 nucleotides line up with TRBD2. V lost 1 base to trimming and J lost 0 bases; unmatched junction nucleotides: 6. Germline V lookup: CDR1 SGHRS, CDR2 YFSETQ. The CDR3 consists of 17 residues. CDR3 coding DNA: TGCGCCAGCAGCTTGAGGTCTAGCGGGACTAGCACAGATACGCAGTATTTT. Amino acids: CASSLRSSGTSTDTQYF. The full variable domain, with the rest looked up from reference TRBV5-1 and TRBJ2-3, is KAGVTQTPRYLIKTRGQQVTLSCSPISGHRSVSWYQQTPGQGLQFLFEYFSETQRNKGNFPGRFSGRQFSNSRSEMNVSTLELGDSALYLCASSLRSSGTSTDTQYFGPGTRLTVL.

Ten or more counts support this clonotype. This chain uses TRBV2 with TRBJ2-3, with 9 bases matching TRBD1. Trimming took 5 bases from V and 4 from J; bases not matched to a gene: 4. Looked up from germline, CDR1 is SNHLY and CDR2 is FYNNEI. The CDR3 runs 14 residues. CDR3 sequence reads: CASSPWTGADTQYF. The CDR3 coding sequence is TGTGCCAGCAGTCCCTGGACAGGGGCAGATACGCAGTATTTT. The complete variable domain, with remaining parts taken from reference TRBV2 and TRBJ2-3, reads EPEVTQTPSHQVTQMGQEVILRCVPISNHLYFYWYRQILGQKVEFLVSFYNNEISEKSEIFDDQFSVERPDGSNFTLKIRSTKLEDSAMYFCASSPWTGADTQYFGPGTRLTVL.

The table lists this clonotype with a count of one. The V and J genes are TRBV5-1 and TRBJ2-2; D may be TRBD1 (5 bases). Trimming removed 2 bases at V and 1 base at J, with 18 bases between. Germline assignment: CDR1 SGHRS and CDR2 YFSETQ. There are 18 residues in the CDR3. The CDR3 DNA sequence: TGCGCCAGCAGCTTCTTGACCACAGGACATCGGAACACCGGGGAGCTGTTTTTT. This sequence encodes CASSFLTTGHRNTGELFF.

This clonotype was detected a few times. Because the CDR3's place on the DNA is in doubt, the DNA is left out and the CDR3 is given as listed by TCRdb. V and J are TRBV24-1 and TRBJ2-1; the table's D call, TRBD1, has no DNA check behind it. The CDR3 numbers 16 amino acids, ends counted. Germline V CDR1 and CDR2: KGHDR, SFDVKD. The CDR3 protein is CATSDFGEGPYNEQFF.

CDR3: CASRTLSSYNSPLHF. In DNA, the CDR3 is TGTGCCAGCCGGACACTTAGCTCCTATAATTCACCCCTCCACTTT. The gene calls are TRBV2 and TRBJ1-6, with a tentative D call TRBD1 (5 bases). Germline V CDR1 and CDR2: SNHLY, FYNNEI. The ends were cut back, 8 bases at V and 0 bases at J, with 11 bases in the middle. The CDR3 loop spans 15 amino acids.

Ten or more counts support this clonotype. J is TRBJ1-2 and V is TRBV20-1; no clear D gene. Germline V gene data show CDR1 as DFQATT and CDR2 as SNEGSKA (reference sequence). The CDR3 consists of 12 residues. The germline V and J ends were trimmed by 1 base and 3 bases, with 6 bases remaining between them. In DNA form, the CDR3 reads TGCAGTGCTAGAGTCGCCTACTATGGCTACACCTTC. Its translation: CSARVAYYGYTF.

There are a few counts of this clonotype. This sequence joins TRBV6-5 and TRBJ1-3; D is perhaps TRBD1 (5 bases). This CDR3 comprises 18 residues. Trimming shortened V by 4 bases and J by 4 bases, and 23 bases separated the two germline ends. Germline values: CDR1 MNHEY, CDR2 SVGAGI. In DNA, the CDR3 is TGTGCCAGCAGTTCAAGACAGCTAAGCTTCCGGAAAGGAAACACCATATATTTT. It is translated as CASSSRQLSFRKGNTIYF.